A selection of T cell receptor beta chains follows, all from one sample in a study of T-cell reconstitution after alpha-beta-depleted transplantation in children. TCRdb passed the PCR reads through MiXCR, listing each CDR3 protein once. The sample holds approximately 300,000 distinct CDR3 sequences, 6.5% to 9% seen once. The sample consisted of peripheral blood, taken 360 days after TCRalphabeta/CD19-depleted stem cell transplant. These receptors were taken from a female patient aged 2 to 10 who had a stem cell transplant for Fanconi anemia, so the T cells may come from the graft donor. Both conserved end residues are part of each CDR3. D genes are given only for firm matches. Part of the rows lack a size; the others show once, few, many or a class for expanded clones.

j_gene | abundance | len | d_gene | v_gene | CDR3nt | CDR3aa
TRBJ1-5 | few | 15 | . | TRBV30 | TGTGCCTGGAGTGTACATGGGGGATCTAATCAGCCCCAGCATTTT | CAWSVHGGSNQPQHF
TRBJ2-5 | many | 17 | . | TRBV3-1 | TGTGCCAGCAGCCAAGATCTAGGCAGTCTCCGGAAAGAGACCCAGTACTTC | CASSQDLGSLRKETQYF
TRBJ2-7 | many | 13 | . | TRBV5-1 | TGCGCCAGCAGGTGGGGGGTAGAGGGCGAGCAGTACTTC | CASRWGVEGEQYF
TRBJ2-3 | many | 12 | . | TRBV20-1 | TGCAGTGCTAGAGATAGTTCAGATACGCAGTATTTT | CSARDSSDTQYF
TRBJ2-1 | many | 15 | TRBD2 | TRBV11-2 | TGTGCCAGCAGACAAAGCGGGGGGGCTTTAGGGGGGCAGTTCTTC | CASRQSGGALGGQFF
TRBJ2-1 | many | 12 | TRBD2 | TRBV5-1 | TGTGCCAGCAGTTTAGCGGGAGGTGAGCAGTTCTTC | CASSLAGGEQFF
TRBJ2-1 | many | 17 | . | TRBV12-5 | TGTGCTAGTGGTTTGGAGAATGGGGGGCGGCCCTACAATGAGCAGTTCTTC | CASGLENGGRPYNEQFF
TRBJ1-1 | many | 14 | . | TRBV29-1 | TGCAGCGTTCGCACCGACAGGAGAGGCACTGAAGCTTTCTTT | CSVRTDRRGTEAFF
TRBJ2-3 | many | 15 | TRBD1 | TRBV5-1 | TGCGCCAGCAGCCAACAGGGGGCGCCGCCAGATACGCAGTATTTT | CASSQQGAPPDTQYF
TRBJ2-5 | . | 15 | TRBD1 | TRBV6-7 | TGTGCCAGCAGTCCCTGGACAGGCCGACAAGAGACCCAGTACTTC | CASSPWTGRQETQYF
TRBJ2-3 | many | 15 | TRBD2 | TRBV29-1 | TGCAGCGTTGATAAGGGGAGCGGGGACACAGATACGCAGTATTTT | CSVDKGSGDTDTQYF
TRBJ1-3 | . | 15 | . | TRBV19 | TGTGCCAGTAGACGCCAGGCGGCAGGGCGAGACACCATATATTTT | CASRRQAAGRDTIYF
TRBJ2-2 | many | 13 | . | TRBV27 | TGTGCCAGCAGTTTAGATCAATACGGGGAGCTGTTTTTT | CASSLDQYGELFF
TRBJ1-1 | many | 14 | . | TRBV6-1 | TGTGCCAGCAGTGCCACAGGGCTCGCCATGGAAGCTTTCTTT | CASSATGLAMEAFF
TRBJ2-1 | many | 14 | TRBD1 | TRBV20-1 | TGCAGTGCCGAGTGGACAGGGGCCTACAATGAGCAGTTCTTC | CSAEWTGAYNEQFF
TRBJ1-4 | many | 14 | TRBD1 | TRBV5-6 | TGTGCCAGCAGCGAGGGGGCGGCATATGAAAAACTGTTTTTT | CASSEGAAYEKLFF
TRBJ2-7 | many | 15 | . | TRBV7-9 | TGTGCCAGCAGCCCGGGGCCGGGGCTTTCCTACGAGCAGTACTTC | CASSPGPGLSYEQYF
TRBJ2-5 | . | 11 | . | TRBV30 | TGTGCCCGGTCGGGCGGAGAGACCCAGTACTTC | CARSGGETQYF
TRBJ1-2 | few | 18 | . | TRBV6-5 | TGTGCCAGCAGTTACTCCTCAGGGGTGAATTACCTGGGATATGGCTACACCTTC | CASSYSSGVNYLGYGYTF
TRBJ2-2 | many | 15 | . | TRBV12-3/TRBV12-4 | TGTGCCAGCAGTTTAGGTGGCAGGTTAACCGGGGAGCTGTTTTTT | CASSLGGRLTGELFF
TRBJ2-2 | . | 19 | TRBD2 | TRBV2 | TGTGCCAGCAGTGAAGGGGTGGTGGTAGCGGGTCAAAACACCGGGGAGCTGTTTTTT | CASSEGVVVAGQNTGELFF
TRBJ2-5 | few | 15 | TRBD2 | TRBV19 | TGTGCCAGTAGCCTCCGACTAGCGGGAGCAGAGACCCAGTACTTC | CASSLRLAGAETQYF
TRBJ2-5 | many | 15 | TRBD1 | TRBV28 | TGTGCCAGCAGTTCGGGTGACAGGGTAAAAGAGACCCAGTACTTC | CASSSGDRVKETQYF
TRBJ1-5 | . | 13 | . | TRBV14 | TGTGCCAGCAGCCAGGGCCACATGGGGCCCCAGCATTTT | CASSQGHMGPQHF
TRBJ1-2 | few | 13 | . | TRBV18 | TGTGCCAGCTCACCAATGGCCGAGCGTGGCTACACCTTC | CASSPMAERGYTF
TRBJ2-1 | few | 14 | . | TRBV7-9 | TGTGCCAGCAGCTCTTTTCGGGGGTACAATGAGCAGTTCTTC | CASSSFRGYNEQFF
TRBJ2-5 | many | 16 | TRBD2 | TRBV27 | TGTGCCAGCAGTTTCCTTAGCGGGGGCCCACGGGAGACCCAGTACTTC | CASSFLSGGPRETQYF
TRBJ2-4 | many | 13 | . | TRBV5-1 | TGCGCCAGCAAGTCCTCAGGGGAAAACATTCAGTACTTC | CASKSSGENIQYF